The clone carrying this T cell receptor (beta chain) was found once. TCRdb's table, derived via immunoSEQ multiplex PCR, lists solely in-frame clones and lacks some. The sample holds roughly 500,000 clones, about 96% seen once. This CDR3 spans 17 amino acids. The germline gives CDR1 KGHSY, CDR2 FQNENV. The V gene lost 2 bases and the J gene lost 0 bases, with 13 bases spanning the gap. These data originate in a study of shared clonotypes between healthy human individuals. The chain joins TRBV16 to TRBJ1-4; D ambiguous. Sequencing used naive CD4+ T cells sorted from blood. Subset of the sample: CD45RA+ positively selected. The clonotype comes from a woman in her twenties or thirties in good health. CDR3 sequence reads: CASSQARPIATNEKLFF. CDR3 in DNA: TGTGCCAGCAGCCAAGCCAGGCCGATTGCAACTAATGAAAAACTGTTTTTT.